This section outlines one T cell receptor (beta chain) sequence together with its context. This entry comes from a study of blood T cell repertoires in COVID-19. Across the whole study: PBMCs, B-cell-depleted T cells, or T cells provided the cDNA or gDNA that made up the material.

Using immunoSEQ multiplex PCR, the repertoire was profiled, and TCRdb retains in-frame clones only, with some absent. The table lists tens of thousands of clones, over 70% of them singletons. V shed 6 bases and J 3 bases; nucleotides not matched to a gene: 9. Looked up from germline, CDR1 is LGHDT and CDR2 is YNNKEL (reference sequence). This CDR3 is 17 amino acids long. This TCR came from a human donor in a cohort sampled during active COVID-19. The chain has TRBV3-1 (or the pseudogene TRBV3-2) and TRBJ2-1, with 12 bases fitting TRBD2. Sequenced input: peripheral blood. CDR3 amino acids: CASSPRTSGVNYNEQFF. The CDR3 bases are TGTGCCAGCAGTCCAAGGACTAGCGGGGTTAACTACAATGAGCAGTTCTTC.